These 27 T cell receptor beta chains were sequenced from one sample in a study of T cell responses to AZD1222 COVID-19 vaccine. Profiled with immunoSEQ multiplex PCR; TCRdb holds only in-frame clones, not every one. The table shows more than 95,000 clones, with approximately 93% occurring only once. Material: peripheral blood, obtained on day 0 of AZD1222 vaccination. These receptors came from an adult in good health.

In this sample, this clone turned up many times. This rearrangement joins TRBV12-5 to TRBJ1-2, with 7 positions matching TRBD1. CDR1 and CDR2 from the germline V gene are LGHNT and FRNRAP. This CDR3 contains 15 residues. The V and J ends lost 5 bases and 2 bases, in that order; junction bases with no gene match: 8. CDR3 amino acids: CASGIDRDGNYGYTF. CDR3 nucleotides: TGTGCTAGTGGTATCGACAGGGACGGAAACTATGGCTACACCTTC.

The chain employs TRBV6-5 and TRBJ1-2; D gene uncertain. CDR3 length equals 14 residues. The V gene's germline CDR1 is MNHEY and CDR2 SVGAGI. V was clipped by 0 bases and J by 4 bases, with 9 bases between them. CDR3 in amino acids: CASSYSPGSYGYTF. The CDR3 DNA reads TGTGCCAGCAGTTACTCCCCGGGGTCCTATGGCTACACCTTC.

The CDR3 loop reads CASSLMGEEKLFF. DNA of the CDR3: TGTGCCAGCAGCTTGATGGGGGAGGAAAAACTGTTTTTT. V and J are TRBV5-4 and TRBJ1-4; D is perhaps TRBD1 (5 bases). Germline CDR1 is SGHNT and CDR2 is YYREEE (reference sequence). The length of the CDR3 is 13 residues. Trimming removed 1 base at V and 8 bases at J, with 9 bases between. Filled out from reference TRBV5-4 and TRBJ1-4, the complete variable domain reads ETGVTQSPTHLIKTRGQQVTLRCSSQSGHNTVSWYQQALGQGPQFIFQYYREEENGRGNFPPRFSGLQFPNYSSELNVNALELDDSALYLCASSLMGEEKLFFGSGTQLSVL.

V is TRBV4-3 and J is TRBJ2-5, with D unclear. V was pared by 1 base and J by 2 bases, with 11 bases between. Germline V CDR1 and CDR2: LGHNA, YSLEER. This CDR3 is built from 15 residues. As DNA, the CDR3 is TGCGCCAGCAGCCAAGTGCTGTCGGAGCAAGAGACCCAGTACTTC. Translating gives CASSQVLSEQETQYF.

This clone was seen once. The V call is TRBV6-5, the J call TRBJ1-3; D call uncertain. Trimming left V 6 bases short and J 2 bases short, with 14 bases between. The V gene's germline CDR1 is MNHEY and CDR2 SVGAGI. This CDR3 has 15 residues. For the CDR3, the DNA is TGTGCCAGCAGGGAGCCATGGGTTACTGGAAACACCATATATTTT. Its protein product is CASREPWVTGNTIYF.

This clone was seen only once. This sequence joins TRBV5-8 and TRBJ2-5; D is ambiguous. Germline V gene data show CDR1 as SGHTS and CDR2 as YDEGEE. CDR3 length equals 13 residues. V lost 4 bases, J lost 0 bases, and 7 bases lay in between. The CDR3 sequence: CASSPWNQETQYF. In DNA, the CDR3 is TGTGCCAGCAGCCCTTGGAACCAAGAGACCCAGTACTTC.

The gene calls are TRBV14 and TRBJ1-5; D is unresolved. The CDR3 length is 14 residues. V was cut by 11 bases and J by 1 base, with 15 bases left in between. Germline V gene data show CDR1 as SGHDN and CDR2 as FVKESK. The chain's CDR3 is CAFARRWSNQPQHF. The CDR3 coding sequence is TGTGCCTTCGCTCGTAGGTGGAGCAATCAGCCCCAGCATTTT. Supplemented by reference TRBV14 and TRBJ1-5, the full variable domain reads EAGVTQFPSHSVIEKGQTVTLRCDPISGHDNLYWYRRVMGKEIKFLLHFVKESKQDESGMPNNRFLAERTGGTYSTLKVQPAELEDSGVYFCAFARRWSNQPQHFGDGTRLSIL.

The CDR3, as DNA: TGTGCCAGCAGCCGGGACCCTAGCAATCAGCCCCAGCATTTT. As protein: CASSRDPSNQPQHF. The chain uses TRBV6-5 and TRBJ1-5; TRBD1 might be the D (5 bases). This CDR3 is 14 amino acids long. Trimming took 6 bases from V and 0 from J, leaving 9 bases between them. From germline, CDR1 is MNHEY and CDR2 SVGAGI.

The rearrangement joins TRBV10-1 to TRBJ2-3, with D perhaps TRBD2 (6 bases). Germline CDR1 reads WNHNN; CDR2 reads SYGVQD (reference sequence). This CDR3 has 14 amino acids. V lost 4 bases and J lost 4, with 12 bases in between. The CDR3 region is CASSGGTQPDTQYF. As DNA, the CDR3 is TGCGCCAGCAGTGGAGGGACTCAGCCAGATACGCAGTATTTT.

V and J are TRBV19 and TRBJ1-1, with TRBD1 as a possible D gene (5 bases). This CDR3 region has 13 residues. Per germline, CDR1 LNHDA and CDR2 SQIVND (reference sequence). Trimming stripped 9 bases from V and 4 bases from J, with 15 bases between. CDR3 in amino acids: CASHVLGGTEAFF. The DNA for the CDR3 is TGTGCCAGCCACGTCTTGGGGGGCACTGAAGCTTTCTTT.

This chain links TRBV28 with TRBJ1-1; D perhaps matches TRBD1 (6 bases). The CDR3 sequence is 14 residues long. V was trimmed by 6 bases and J by 4 bases, leaving 15 bases between them. Germline loops: CDR1 MDHEN, CDR2 SYDVKM. For the CDR3, the DNA is TGTGCCAGCAGGAAGGGGGGCTCGGGCACTGAAGCTTTCTTT. This encodes CASRKGGSGTEAFF.

The chain has TRBV6-5 and TRBJ1-2; D may be TRBD1 (5 bases). The CDR3 consists of 13 residues. V lost 2 bases and J lost 4, with 8 bases in between. Germline CDR1 reads MNHEY; CDR2 reads SVGAGI. The CDR3 loop reads CASSYRGGYGYTF. The CDR3 coding sequence is TGTGCCAGCAGTTACAGGGGCGGCTATGGCTACACCTTC.

The chain couples TRBV4-2 to TRBJ1-5; tentatively, D is TRBD1 (6 bases). V lost 0 bases to trimming and J lost 5 bases, with 11 bases between them. Per germline, CDR1 LGHNA and CDR2 YNFKEQ. The CDR3 runs 15 residues. CDR3 residues: CASSQEEGGHQPQHF. The CDR3 DNA follows: TGTGCCAGCAGCCAAGAGGAAGGGGGTCATCAGCCCCAGCATTTT.

The chain joins TRBV5-6 to TRBJ2-2; 10 bases fit TRBD1. V lost 4 bases to trimming and J lost 6 bases; unmatched junction nucleotides: 9. Germline CDR1 SGHDT, CDR2 YYEEEE. CDR3 length: 16 residues. The CDR3 DNA reads as TGTGCCAGCAGCATACGGACAGGGGGTCGTCCCGGGGAGCTGTTTTTT. This encodes CASSIRTGGRPGELFF.

The V and J genes are TRBV19 and TRBJ1-2; 9 bases are shared with TRBD1. This CDR3 is built from 14 residues. Germline assignment: CDR1 LNHDA and CDR2 SQIVND (reference sequence). Trimming cost V 9 bases and J 3 bases; bases outside gene matches: 8. CDR3 residues: CASMGQGIYYGYTF. CDR3 coding DNA: TGTGCCAGCATGGGACAGGGTATTTACTATGGCTACACCTTC.

The chain links TRBV15 to TRBJ2-1, with 9 positions matching TRBD2. The CDR3 length is 17 residues. The germline V gene has CDR1 LNHNV and CDR2 YYDKDF (reference sequence). J gave up 4 bases and V 2 bases, and 9 bases lay outside the gene matches. DNA of the CDR3: TGTGCCACCAGCAGACCTAGGGCGGGAGGGTTTTACAATGAGCAGTTCTTC. It codes for CATSRPRAGGFYNEQFF.

The CDR3 protein is CASSQDASGSLSYNEQFF. The CDR3 nucleotides are TGTGCCAGCAGCCAAGATGCTAGCGGGAGTCTCTCCTACAATGAGCAGTTCTTC. The V gene is TRBV3-1 (or the pseudogene TRBV3-2), the J gene TRBJ2-1; 10 bases match TRBD2. The V and J ends lost 0 bases and 0 bases, in that order; junction bases with no gene match: 5. Germline V gives CDR1 LGHDT, CDR2 YNNKEL (reference sequence). The CDR3 runs 18 residues.

This sequence joins TRBV7-9 and TRBJ2-5; D is undetermined. V lost 2 bases and J lost 0, with 7 bases in between. The V gene's germline CDR1 is SEHNR and CDR2 FQNEAQ (reference sequence). This CDR3 contains 14 residues. The DNA of the CDR3 is TGTGCCAGCAGCTTAATGCCGAACCAAGAGACCCAGTACTTC. It is translated as CASSLMPNQETQYF. The variable domain in full, with the rest retrieved from reference TRBV7-9 and TRBJ2-5, is DTGVSQNPRHKITKRGQNVTFRCDPISEHNRLYWYRQTLGQGPEFLTYFQNEAQLEKSRLLSDRFSAERPKGSFSTLEIQRTEQGDSAMYLCASSLMPNQETQYFGPGTRLLVL.

The gene calls are TRBV11-2 and TRBJ1-4; no definite D call. Deletions cut 0 bases from V and 8 bases from J, with 16 bases between. The CDR3 is 16 amino acids. Germline assignment: CDR1 SGHAT and CDR2 FQNNGV. The CDR3 spells CASSLELVARREKLFF. As DNA, the CDR3 is TGTGCCAGCAGCTTAGAATTGGTAGCAAGACGGGAAAAACTGTTTTTT.

This chain connects TRBV4-1 to TRBJ1-2; no reliable D call. This CDR3 has 18 amino acids. Per the germline V gene, CDR1 is MGHRA and CDR2 is YSYEKL. With 0 bases removed from V and 0 bases from J, the gap between germline ends came to 17 bases. CDR3 protein: CASSQDRPLDQTNYGYTF. CDR3 DNA sequence: TGCGCCAGCAGCCAAGATAGGCCGTTGGACCAGACTAACTATGGCTACACCTTC.

V gene TRBV5-4 combines with J gene TRBJ1-2; TRBD1 matches 8 bases. The trim removed 1 base at V and 8 bases at J, leaving 4 bases unmatched. Germline values: CDR1 SGHNT, CDR2 YYREEE (reference sequence). This CDR3 is built from 13 residues. In DNA, the CDR3 is TGTGCCAGCAGCTTGTCAGGGGGCAACGGCTACACCTTC. Translating gives CASSLSGGNGYTF.

The count of this clone is one. This CDR3 reads CASSPSGRGSYEQYF. The CDR3 DNA follows: TGTGCCAGCAGCCCTAGCGGGAGGGGAAGCTACGAGCAGTACTTC. The chain is built from TRBV11-2 and TRBJ2-7, with 12 nucleotides matching TRBD2. CDR1 is SGHAT, CDR2 FQNNGV, per germline. This CDR3 has 15 residues. V dropped 5 bases and J dropped 3; count of bases not matched to a gene: 5.

The chain couples TRBV15 to TRBJ1-2, with a possible D match to TRBD1 (5 bases). V lost 1 base and J lost 5, with 14 bases in between. CDR3 size: 15 residues. CDR1 and CDR2 from the germline V gene are LNHNV and YYDKDF (reference sequence). The DNA for the CDR3 is TGTGCCACCAGCAGAGTGGGAGCCCCAGGGTATGGCTACACCTTC. The encoded protein is CATSRVGAPGYGYTF. The whole variable domain, filled in from reference TRBV15 and TRBJ1-2, reads DAMVIQNPRYQVTQFGKPVTLSCSQTLNHNVMYWYQQKSSQAPKLLFHYYDKDFNNEADTPDNFQSRRPNTSFCFLDIRSPGLGDTAMYLCATSRVGAPGYGYTFGSGTRLTVV.

This chain links TRBV6-5 with TRBJ2-5, with a tentative D call TRBD1 (6 bases). The CDR3 has 14 residues. Germline CDR1 reads MNHEY; CDR2 reads SVGAGI. Trimming cost V 0 bases and J 2 bases, with 7 bases left between them. CDR3 sequence (DNA): TGTGCCAGCAGTTACTCCGGGACACAAGAGACCCAGTACTTC. As protein: CASSYSGTQETQYF.

The rearrangement joins TRBV7-2 to TRBJ1-1, with D unclear. The germline V gene encodes CDR1 SGHTA and CDR2 FQGNSA. V was pared by 1 base and J by 6 bases, with 6 bases between. The CDR3 contains 12 residues. The DNA for the CDR3 is TGTGCCAGCAGCTTAGGGTCTCCTGAAGCTTTCTTT. This codes for CASSLGSPEAFF.

The CDR3: CASSPVLRRGSVSGANVLTF. As DNA, the CDR3 is TGTGCCAGCTCACCGGTTTTAAGACGTGGGAGTGTCTCTGGGGCCAACGTCCTGACTTTC. The chain joins TRBV18 to TRBJ2-6; D may be TRBD2 (5 bases). The length of the CDR3 is 20 residues. Deletions cut 3 bases from V and 0 bases from J, with 21 bases between. CDR1 and CDR2 (germline): KGHSH, LQKENI.

The chain employs TRBV3-1 (or the pseudogene TRBV3-2) and TRBJ1-4, with D maybe TRBD1 (5 bases). The CDR3 sequence is 15 residues long. CDR1 LGHDT and CDR2 YNNKEL come from the germline V gene (reference sequence). The V and J ends lost 4 bases and 7 bases respectively, with 16 bases between them. CDR3: CASSLAGQGPEKLFF. CDR3 coding DNA: TGTGCCAGCAGCCTTGCTGGGCAGGGACCTGAAAAACTGTTTTTT.